This is a list of T cell receptor beta chains from one sample in a study of T-cell memory formation after mild COVID-19. MiXCR, run by TCRdb on the 5' RACE reads, gives a single entry per CDR3 protein. The data contain 350,000 to 500,000 distinct CDR3 sequences, roughly 18% of them singletons. The sample consisted of PBMCs or a T cell subset sorted from them (not recorded which). The receptors come from a man aged 18 to 29 who had mild COVID-19 (a few samples of this study predate the infection). Cell type and time point are not known. Each CDR3 is given with its conserved first and last residue. Fields, in order: clone size, V gene, J gene, CDR3 protein. Some rows have no size entry. The others give once, few or many, or a class for an expanded clone.

few	TRBV5-1	TRBJ2-5	CASSLIGYQETQYF
NA	TRBV12-3/TRBV12-4	TRBJ1-2	CASITGPSVNYGYTF
NA	TRBV28	TRBJ2-1	CASSLNRARLNEQFF
NA	TRBV3-1	TRBJ1-2	CASRSGGARGYTF
NA	TRBV9	TRBJ1-1	CASSVEPINRGAFF
NA	TRBV7-2	TRBJ1-6	CASSLAPGPNSPLHF
few	TRBV12-3/TRBV12-4	TRBJ2-5	CASSLSGRQETQYF
few	TRBV11-1	TRBJ1-2	CASARASNYGYTF
few	TRBV29-1	TRBJ1-1	CSVEGEDSPVTEAFF
few	TRBV7-9	TRBJ2-7	CASSLGIMEQYF
few	TRBV18	TRBJ1-1	CASSPRGQSVNTEAFF
few	TRBV5-1	TRBJ2-2	CASSYAGVGTGELFF
NA	TRBV6-5	TRBJ2-3	CASSKLAGVSTDTQYF
NA	TRBV7-2	TRBJ1-2	CASSLLRGAYGYTF
many	TRBV20-1	TRBJ1-5	CSARQDGLSNQPQHF
few	TRBV6-5	TRBJ1-1	CASIGTEAFF
few	TRBV20-1	TRBJ2-7	CSARRTSGVYEQYF
NA	TRBV19	TRBJ2-2	CASSLRSGGELFF
few	TRBV5-1	TRBJ2-2	CASSWAGQGSTGELFF
few	TRBV6-5	TRBJ1-1	CASSPGQGAQGEAFF
NA	TRBV14	TRBJ2-1	CASSQVGFGGGANNEQFF
few	TRBV6-6	TRBJ1-1	CASYRQANTEAFF
few	TRBV18	TRBJ2-1	CASSPTSGGGSYNEQFF
few	TRBV5-1	TRBJ2-1	CASRAGGGQDEQFF
few	TRBV2	TRBJ1-5	CASSVGEGQPQHF
few	TRBV7-6	TRBJ2-7	CASSLGRFGSGYEQYF
many	TRBV5-1	TRBJ2-1	CASSIRPQARGNEQFF
NA	TRBV3-1	TRBJ1-5	CASSQDRGRNQPQHF
few	TRBV15	TRBJ2-5	CATSSYSDYKETQYF
few	TRBV7-2	TRBJ1-5	CASSLDGTNQPQHF
few	TRBV20-1	TRBJ1-1	CSAPPAGSSRTEAFF
NA	TRBV20-1	TRBJ2-3	CSARAPATDTQYF
NA	TRBV5-1	TRBJ1-3	CASSLEAGVSGNTIYF
NA	TRBV6-5	TRBJ1-2	CASSRSTALLLGGYTF
NA	TRBV9	TRBJ2-1	CASSDGRDSHQNEQFF
NA	TRBV7-2	TRBJ2-2	CASSFTGPAGELFF
many	TRBV7-2	TRBJ2-2	CASSLVGGALAGELFF
NA	TRBV2	TRBJ2-6	CARGSPMAGANVLTF
few	TRBV24-1	TRBJ2-1	CATSDLGQGAGNEQFF
few	TRBV9	TRBJ2-6	CASSVANRVRAGANVLTF
many	TRBV11-3	TRBJ1-1	CASSFGENTEAFF